This is a list of T cell receptor beta chains from one sample in a study of cytomegalovirus exposure and HLA in healthy donors. Sequenced by immunoSEQ multiplex PCR; TCRdb stores in-frame clones only, minus some. The sample contains around 99,000 clones, around 77% of which appear only once. Sequences were obtained from PBMCs. The receptor source for this set is a male donor in good health and CMV-seronegative. CDR3s include the opening cysteine and the closing phenylalanine or tryptophan. The D gene is left open where the match is weak. Clone size, where shown, is once, few, many, or a class for clones that have expanded.

v_gene	j_gene	abundance	d_gene	len	CDR3nt	CDR3aa
TRBV2	TRBJ2-7	-	-	13	TGTGCCAGCAGTGAATCGGGAGCGGGCGAGCAGTACTTC	CASSESGAGEQYF
TRBV6-6	TRBJ2-3	-	-	16	TGTGCCAGCAGCCGAGACTCCACAGGTTACACAGATACGCAGTATTTT	CASSRDSTGYTDTQYF
TRBV28	TRBJ1-2	-	-	11	TGTGCCAGCAGGATGACAGGATCCTACACCTTC	CASRMTGSYTF
TRBV4-1	TRBJ2-1	-	TRBD1	15	TGCGCCAGCAGCCAGCCGGGACAGGGCCGCAATGAGCAGTTCTTC	CASSQPGQGRNEQFF
TRBV29-1	TRBJ2-2	-	-	14	TGCAGCGTTGTCTCGGGAGCTGGCACCGGGGAGCTGTTTTTT	CSVVSGAGTGELFF
TRBV5-1	TRBJ2-1	-	TRBD2	14	TGCGCCAGCAGCCGGGTAGCGGGAGTCTATGAGCAGTTCTTC	CASSRVAGVYEQFF
TRBV5-1	TRBJ1-2	-	TRBD1	18	TGCGCCAGCACCTCCTCCTTAATTGGGACAGGGGGGCCTCGCGGCTACACCTTC	CASTSSLIGTGGPRGYTF
TRBV5-4	TRBJ1-2	few	TRBD1	12	TGTGCCAGCAGCTTGGCCACCAGGGGGAAAACCTTC	CASSLATRGKTF
TRBV4-1	TRBJ1-4	-	-	19	TGCGCCAGCAGCCAAGTTACCCCCCCAGGGCCCCTAACCAATGAAAAACTGTTTTTT	CASSQVTPPGPLTNEKLFF
TRBV9	TRBJ2-6	-	-	15	TGTGCCAGCAGCGTAGAAGGGGTTGGGGCCAACGTCCTGACTTTC	CASSVEGVGANVLTF
TRBV12-5	TRBJ2-7	-	TRBD2	15	TGTGCTAGTGGTTTCCTACTAGCGGGAGTAAGCGAGCAGTACTTC	CASGFLLAGVSEQYF
TRBV6-5	TRBJ2-5	-	-	14	TGTGCCAGCGCTCCCCGGCGGACTCAAGAGACCCAGTACTTC	CASAPRRTQETQYF
TRBV20-1	TRBJ2-5	few	-	11	TGCAGTGCCGGGGGTGGAAAGACCCAGTACTTC	CSAGGGKTQYF
TRBV10-2	TRBJ2-5	-	TRBD2	13	TGCGCCAGCAGGGAGCGGGATGGGGAGACCCAGTACTTC	CASRERDGETQYF
TRBV18	TRBJ2-1	-	-	14	TGTGCCAGCTCAGCCTCGACTATGACGGGAGTTGAGTTCTTC	CASSASTMTGVEFF
TRBV4-1	TRBJ2-7	-	TRBD1	15	TGCGCCAGCAGCCAGAGGGACAGCCCAACCTACGAGCAGTACTTC	CASSQRDSPTYEQYF
TRBV27	TRBJ2-1	-	-	16	TGTGCCAGCAGCGGGACTCTAATCGTGGGGTCACATGAGCAGTTCTTC	CASSGTLIVGSHEQFF
TRBV2	TRBJ2-3	-	-	14	TGTGCCAGCAGTGAACTCGAAGCCACAGATACGCAGTATTTT	CASSELEATDTQYF
TRBV19	TRBJ2-7	-	TRBD2	13	TGTGCCAGTAAGCGAGCGGGGACCTACGAGCAGTACTTC	CASKRAGTYEQYF
TRBV6-1	TRBJ2-7	-	TRBD2	15	TGTGCCAGCAGTCCGGGACTAGCGGCCTCCTACGAGCAGTACTTC	CASSPGLAASYEQYF
TRBV13	TRBJ2-5	-	-	15	TGTGCCAGCAGCCGACGTGGAGGCGGTTCAGAGACCCAGTACTTC	CASSRRGGGSETQYF
TRBV7-9	TRBJ2-5	-	-	18	TGTGCCAGCACCCCTTCCTCTGGGCGCGAAAGACTAAAAGAGACCCAGTACTTC	CASTPSSGRERLKETQYF
TRBV19	TRBJ2-4	-	TRBD2	17	TGTGCCAGTAGTGCCGGACTAGCGGAAGTAGCCAAAAACATTCAGTACTTC	CASSAGLAEVAKNIQYF
TRBV28	TRBJ2-7	-	-	12	TGTGCCAGCAGTTCCGCCGGCTACGAGCAGTACTTC	CASSSAGYEQYF
TRBV6-1	TRBJ2-1	-	-	18	TGTGCCAGCAGTGAGGGACAGGGAAGCGGGAGCTCAAACAATGAGCAGTTCTTC	CASSEGQGSGSSNNEQFF
TRBV13	TRBJ2-7	-	-	12	TGTGCCAGCAGCATGCTCCTAGGCGAGCAGTACTTC	CASSMLLGEQYF